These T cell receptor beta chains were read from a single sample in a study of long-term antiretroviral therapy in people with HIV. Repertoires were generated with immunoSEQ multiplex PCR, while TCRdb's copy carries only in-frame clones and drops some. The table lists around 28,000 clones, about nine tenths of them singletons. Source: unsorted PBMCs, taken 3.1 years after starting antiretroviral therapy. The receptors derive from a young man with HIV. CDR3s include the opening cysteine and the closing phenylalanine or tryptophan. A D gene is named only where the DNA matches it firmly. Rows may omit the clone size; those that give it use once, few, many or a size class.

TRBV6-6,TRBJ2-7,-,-,TGTGCCAGCAGTTATGACAGCCGAGCTTACGAGCAGTACTTC,CASSYDSRAYEQYF
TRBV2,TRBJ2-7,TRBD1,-,TGTGCCAGCGGGGACAGGAGTAGGTACGAGCAGTACTTC,CASGDRSRYEQYF
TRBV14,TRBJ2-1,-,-,TGTGCCAGCAGCCAACTTTTCGGCCCATATGAGCAGTTCTTC,CASSQLFGPYEQFF
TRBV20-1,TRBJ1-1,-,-,TGCAGTGTCCGTCACACTGAAGCTTTCTTT,CSVRHTEAFF
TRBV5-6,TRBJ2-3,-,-,TGTGCCAGCAGAAACAGAGCAAACACAGATACGCAGTATTTT,CASRNRANTDTQYF
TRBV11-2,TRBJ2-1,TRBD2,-,TGTGCCAGCAGCTCGATAGCGGGGGGGCGGTACAACGAGCAGTTCTTC,CASSSIAGGRYNEQFF
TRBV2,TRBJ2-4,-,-,TGTGCCAGCAGTGAATGGGTCCCCGGGACTTTACAGTACTTC,CASSEWVPGTLQYF
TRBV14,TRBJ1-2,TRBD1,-,TGTGCCAGCAGCCAAGATCTTGAGGGGGCGAGGGATGGCTACACCTTC,CASSQDLEGARDGYTF
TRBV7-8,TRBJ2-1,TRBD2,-,TGTGCCAGCAGCTCCGATAGGGGAGGGGACTACAATGAGCAGTTCTTC,CASSSDRGGDYNEQFF
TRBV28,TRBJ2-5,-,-,TGTGCCAGCAGTCCCGGGGTACTCCAAGAGACCCAGTACTTC,CASSPGVLQETQYF
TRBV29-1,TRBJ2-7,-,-,TGCAGCGTTGAAGTCCACTCCTACGAGCAGTACTTC,CSVEVHSYEQYF
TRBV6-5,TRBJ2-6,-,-,TGTGCCAGCAGTAAAAGGGTGCAAGGGGCCAACGTCCTGACTTTC,CASSKRVQGANVLTF
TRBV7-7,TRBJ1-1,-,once,TGTGCTAGCAGCCCCTCCCTAGGCGGCGAAGCTTTCTTT,CASSPSLGGEAFF
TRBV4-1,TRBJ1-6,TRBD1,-,TGCGCCAGCAGCCATCCGACAGGGGCCCTCCTCCACTTT,CASSHPTGALLHF
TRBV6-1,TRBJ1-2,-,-,TGTGCCAGCAGTGTAAAGGGGTACTATGGCTACACCTTC,CASSVKGYYGYTF